Included here is one T cell receptor (beta chain) sequence, with context. At least ten counts were recorded for this clonotype. The antigen it recognizes is unknown. No base quality values were provided; no much bigger clone lies one nucleotide off. These data are taken from a study of T cells in Graves' hyperthyroidism and ophthalmopathy (dated by TCRdb to between 2018 and 2021). Regarding the complete study: Peripheral blood samples were taken at initial diagnosis, before any treatment was given. To identify distinguishing TCR V-J signatures, a discovery cohort of around 100 patients was used, comprising 43 with Graves' ophthalmopathy and under 60 with stable Graves' hyperthyroidism. Prospective prediction of ophthalmopathy was tested in an independent validation cohort consisting of fewer than 20 hyperthyroidism patients and approximately 16 patients who later progressed to ophthalmopathy. The 90 to 100 discovery patients were randomly divided into training and test sets at a 7:3 ratio. In roughly six Graves' hyperthyroidism patients, the study also compared T-cell repertoires from thyroid tissue with T-cell repertoires from blood. After blood sampling, hyperthyroidism patients were treated with methimazole at a starting dose of 30 mg daily, and ophthalmopathy patients were treated with high-dose intravenous methylprednisolone. The paper describes TCR Vbeta CDR3 sequencing of 140 or so peripheral blood samples, made up of 43 ophthalmopathy patients, some 76 hyperthyroidism patients and 17 progressor patients. General study outcomes and caveats: In validation, progression to ophthalmopathy was predicted by the model with approximately 67% sensitivity and about 72% specificity, a median of approximately 6.5 months before onset. A 13 V-J signature model separated ophthalmopathy from stable hyperthyroidism, with 87.88% sensitivity and roughly 82% specificity in cross-validation and 80%/75% in testing. No statistical method was used to fix the sample size in advance, and group allocation was not hidden from the investigators. Most expanded thyroid clonotypes (frequency above 0.001) were also found in blood, which suggests that blood repertoires may mirror thyroid immune responses.

Stable Graves' hyperthyroidism was defined as no progression to ophthalmopathy during 18 months of follow-up. The hyperthyroidism patients were between 18 and 65 years old and newly diagnosed, with a disease duration of less than 2 months. Exclusion was applied to patients with uncontrolled infections, other autoimmune diseases, pregnancy or lactation. Diagnoses relied on clinical symptoms, serum thyroxine and TRAb, thyroid ultrasound and orbital computed tomography. PBMCs were isolated from more than 8 ml of fresh peripheral blood by Ficoll-Paque density gradient centrifugation. Trizol reagent was used to extract total RNA, and RNA quality was then checked on an Agilent 2100 Bioanalyzer. The TCR beta CDR3 regions were amplified from RNA transcripts. For the first round of RT-PCR on the TCR CDR3, the HTBI primer set was used together with the Qiagen OneStep RT-PCR kit. A second multiplex PCR round built the libraries, followed by size selection and purification. Libraries were sequenced paired-end with 100 bp reads on an Illumina HiSeq2000. The published analysis was carried out like this. SOAPnuke was used to process the raw data, removing reads that contained adapters or uncalled bases, had a mean Phred below 15, or lacked an exact match to the constant primer or identifier. High-quality paired reads were merged using COPE v1.2.5, and each unique nucleotide sequence was defined as a clonotype. Clonotypes were aligned to IMGT TRBV, TRBD and TRBJ reference segments using MiTCR v1.1. The analysis was restricted to V-J combinations with a frequency above 0.0001, which together covered 99.2% of the repertoires. The TCS score was defined as F50 (clonal expansion) divided by E x V (chaos), with BLOSUM62-based TCRdist calculated between CDR3 peptides within each V-J. Welch's t-statistics and random forest reduced fewer than 600 V-J features to 13, which were used in a naive Bayes classifier (R e1071). TCRdb passed the public sequencing reads through fastp at Q25 and MiXCR, retaining productive beta sequences. Each record represents a unique CDR3 protein, reported with the most common genes and DNA among its rows. TCRdb's processing, not the authors' own work, is the source of the V and J calls. The sample profile shows a few hundred thousand distinct CDR3 sequences; about an eighth of them were found once. Roughly 17% of the sample lies in the top ten.

The receptor's source is a woman younger than 35 with Graves' hyperthyroidism. Sequenced input: blood.

The encoded CDR3 is CASSYSTGGQNSPLHF. The DNA sequence is as follows: TGTGCCAGCAGTTACTCGACCGGGGGGCAAAATTCACCCCTCCACTTT. This chain joins TRBV6-5 to TRBJ1-6, and perhaps TRBD1 as D gene, on 6 matching bases. The junction carries 13 bases between V and J, which are trimmed by 0 bases and 7 bases respectively. Reading from cysteine to phenylalanine, the CDR3 counts 16 amino acids. Only the CDR3 part of the read is kept: 48 bases, read in frame from the first base. Via the germline V gene, CDR1 is MNHEY and CDR2 SVGAGI.